The clone carrying this T cell receptor beta chain was seen a handful of times. Its matching antigen is unknown. This table comes from immunoSEQ multiplex PCR, and its TCRdb copy is limited to in-frame clones, with some not included. The repertoire has about 7,000 clones, 60% to 85% of them found once; the top ten carry around a sixth. The data stem from a study of somatic mutations in cytotoxic T cells in rheumatoid arthritis. Regarding the study as a whole: Nobody had found out which antigens the expanded CD8+ clones targeted.

The CDR3 length is 14 residues. V was pared by 3 bases and J by 7 bases, with 12 bases between. Per the germline V gene, CDR1 is MNHEY and CDR2 is SMNVEV (reference sequence). The chain is built from TRBV27 and TRBJ2-2; D is perhaps TRBD1 (7 bases). This receptor was obtained from an adult with rheumatoid arthritis. Sequencing used CD8+ T cells sorted from blood. CDR3 amino acids: CASSFLRGDGELFF. The CDR3 DNA reads TGTGCCAGCAGTTTCCTCAGGGGGGACGGGGAGCTGTTTTTT.